Presented here are 23 T cell receptor beta chains from one specimen sequenced in a study of cytomegalovirus exposure and HLA in healthy donors. The PCR employed 60 Vbeta primers together with 13 Jbeta primers. Using immunoSEQ multiplex PCR, the repertoire was profiled, and TCRdb retains in-frame clones only, with some absent. The profile shows more than 200,000 clones, over 65% of them singletons. Specimen: PBMCs. These receptors were collected from a middle-aged man in good health and CMV-seronegative.

The rearrangement links TRBV19 to TRBJ1-6, with 9 bases aligning to TRBD1. The CDR3 spans 15 residues. Germline V gives CDR1 LNHDA, CDR2 SQIVND (reference sequence). With 5 bases clipped from V and 8 bases from J, the junction kept 7 bases outside the gene matches. In DNA form, the CDR3 reads TGTGCCAGTAGTGTAACAGGGGGCTCAGATTCACCCCTCCACTTT. It encodes CASSVTGGSDSPLHF. Based on the CDR3 plus reference TRBV19 and TRBJ1-6, the full variable domain is DGGITQSPKYLFRKEGQNVTLSCEQNLNHDAMYWYRQDPGQGLRLIYYSQIVNDFQKGDIAEGYSVSREKKESFPLTVTSAQKNPTAFYLCASSVTGGSDSPLHFGNGTRLTVT.

V gene TRBV5-1 combines with J gene TRBJ2-1; D gene unclear. Germline V gives CDR1 SGHRS, CDR2 YFSETQ. The CDR3 length is 13 residues. V was cut by 1 base and J by 5 bases, with 7 bases left in between. The chain's CDR3 is CASSLLSHNEQFF. The DNA for the CDR3 is TGCGCCAGCAGCTTGCTTAGCCACAATGAGCAGTTCTTC. Variable domain in full (rest from reference TRBV5-1 and TRBJ2-1): KAGVTQTPRYLIKTRGQQVTLSCSPISGHRSVSWYQQTPGQGLQFLFEYFSETQRNKGNFPGRFSGRQFSNSRSEMNVSTLELGDSALYLCASSLLSHNEQFFGPGTRLTVL.

This rearrangement joins TRBV29-1 to TRBJ2-6; weak D call: TRBD2 (7 bases). This CDR3 region has 17 residues. CDR1 SQVTM and CDR2 ANQGSEA come from the germline V gene. V lost 4 bases and J lost 4, with 20 bases in between. The CDR3 DNA reads TGCAGCGTTGCGCAACGGGGGGCTGAAGCCGGGGCCAACGTCCTGACTTTC. Translated: CSVAQRGAEAGANVLTF.

The chain has TRBV27 and TRBJ1-5; 10 bases are a match to TRBD1. The CDR3 length is 14 residues. Per the germline V gene, CDR1 is MNHEY and CDR2 is SMNVEV (reference sequence). J lost 7 bases, V lost 2 bases, and 2 bases had no gene match. CDR3 nucleotides: TGTGCCAGCAGTTTACGGACAGGGGGACAGCCCCAGCATTTT. Translating gives CASSLRTGGQPQHF.

There are a few counts of this clone. This chain links TRBV5-6 with TRBJ2-2; possibly TRBD2 for D (5 bases). The germline CDR1 and CDR2 sequences are SGHDT and YYEEEE. The V end lost 0 bases, the J end lost 7 bases, and 7 bases lay between the germline ends. The CDR3 contains 13 residues. The CDR3 bases are TGTGCCAGCAGCTTGGGAGGGAGCGGGGAGCTGTTTTTT. This sequence encodes CASSLGGSGELFF.

This clone has just one count. V is TRBV28 and J is TRBJ2-1, with TRBD1 matching over 9 bases. Germline V gene lookup returns CDR1 MDHEN and CDR2 SYDVKM. This CDR3 contains 17 residues. V trimming: 5 bases; J trimming: 4 bases; junction bases outside the gene matches: 12. In DNA, the CDR3 is TGTGCCAGCAGTGGGACAGGGAAACCACCATCTTACAATGAGCAGTTCTTC. Protein: CASSGTGKPPSYNEQFF.

The J gene is TRBJ2-7, the V gene TRBV6-6, with D perhaps TRBD1 (6 bases). V lost 3 bases and J 2 bases, leaving 17 bases between the germline ends. CDR3 length: 16 residues. Looked up from germline, CDR1 is MNHNY and CDR2 is SVGAGI (reference sequence). CDR3 amino acids: CASSYSQGTRPYEQYF. The CDR3 DNA follows: TGTGCCAGCAGTTATTCCCAGGGGACGAGGCCCTACGAGCAGTACTTC.

In its sample, this clone was seen a few times. The genes are TRBV15 and TRBJ2-2; 8 nucleotides align to TRBD2. This CDR3 has 21 residues. J was trimmed by 0 bases and V by 0 bases; bases with no gene match: 15. Germline-derived CDR1 and CDR2 are LNHNV and YYDKDF (reference sequence). This CDR3 is CATSRDIYPTAGVANTGELFF. The CDR3 DNA reads as TGTGCCACCAGCAGAGACATTTACCCGACAGCGGGAGTAGCGAACACCGGGGAGCTGTTTTTT.

The chain uses TRBV28 and TRBJ2-7; 11 bases agree with TRBD2. The CDR3 covers 15 residues. Germline V gene data show CDR1 as MDHEN and CDR2 as SYDVKM. With V trimmed by 4 bases and J by 4 bases, 6 bases remained unmatched. The CDR3 DNA sequence: TGTGCCAGCAGTTCTCTAGCGGGAGGAAAATACGAGCAGTACTTC. This codes for CASSSLAGGKYEQYF.

The chain joins TRBV7-6 to TRBJ2-1, with 9 nucleotides matching TRBD2. The trim removed 5 bases at V and 7 bases at J, leaving 15 bases unmatched. The CDR3 covers 17 residues. CDR1 is SGHVS and CDR2 is FNYEAQ in the germline V gene. This CDR3 is CASSLKVAGVYGNEQFF. The CDR3 DNA is TGTGCCAGCAGCCTTAAGGTAGCGGGAGTTTATGGGAATGAGCAGTTCTTC.

The chain uses TRBV27 and TRBJ1-5, with D uncertain. V lost 6 bases and J lost 7, with 10 bases in between. Per the germline V gene, CDR1 is MNHEY and CDR2 is SMNVEV (reference sequence). This CDR3 contains 12 residues. The CDR3 here is CASSLNQQPQHF. The CDR3 DNA reads TGTGCCAGCAGCCTAAACCAACAGCCCCAGCATTTT.

V and J are TRBV10-3 and TRBJ1-1, with a possible D match to TRBD1 (6 bases). The ends were cut back, 10 bases at V and 1 base at J, with 13 bases in the middle. CDR3 length: 13 residues. Germline V gene data show CDR1 as ENHRY and CDR2 as SYGVKD. Here the CDR3 reads CASKQGPNTEAFF. The DNA for the CDR3 is TGTGCCAGCAAACAGGGACCGAACACTGAAGCTTTCTTT.

This clone was detected a few times. This rearrangement joins TRBV5-6 to TRBJ1-2, with TRBD1 as a possible D gene (5 bases). The CDR3 covers 12 residues. Germline V lookup: CDR1 SGHDT, CDR2 YYEEEE. V was trimmed by 4 bases and J by 8 bases, leaving 12 bases between them. CDR3 nucleotide sequence: TGTGCCAGCAGCCCACGGGGGGACGGCTACACCTTC. It encodes CASSPRGDGYTF.

The chain employs TRBV2 and TRBJ2-5, with 13 bases matching TRBD2. The V and J ends lost 7 bases and 7 bases, in that order; junction bases with no gene match: 9. CDR1 and CDR2 (germline): SNHLY, FYNNEI. The CDR3 consists of 15 residues. The CDR3 is CASIGTSGVIGTQYF. CDR3 nucleotides: TGTGCCAGCATCGGGACTAGCGGGGTTATCGGGACCCAGTACTTC.

CDR3: CATTPQAHRGYGYTF. CDR3 in DNA: TGTGCCACCACGCCTCAAGCTCACCGGGGCTATGGCTACACCTTC. The V and J genes are TRBV27 and TRBJ1-2, with D unresolved. Germline CDR1 reads MNHEY; CDR2 reads SMNVEV (reference sequence). Between the trimmed V and J ends, which lost 10 bases and 4 bases, there was a span of 22 bases. The CDR3 loop spans 15 amino acids.

This chain links TRBV4-2 with TRBJ2-2; no clear D gene. With 1 base removed from V and 1 base from J, the gap between germline ends came to 7 bases. The CDR3 contains 15 residues. In germline, CDR1 is LGHNA, CDR2 YNFKEQ. CDR3 amino acids: CASSQGQMNTGELFF. The CDR3 bases are TGTGCCAGCAGCCAAGGGCAGATGAACACCGGGGAGCTGTTTTTT.

This clone was observed a single time. V gene TRBV2 combines with J gene TRBJ1-4; D is possibly TRBD1 (5 bases). V was shortened by 6 bases and J by 6 bases, with 23 bases between the two germline ends. The CDR3 is made up of 17 amino acids. CDR1 is SNHLY, CDR2 FYNNEI, per germline. The CDR3 protein is CASRRTRGGRGHEKLFF. CDR3 DNA sequence: TGTGCCAGCAGGAGGACACGGGGAGGTAGAGGTCATGAAAAACTGTTTTTT.

This rearrangement joins TRBV5-4 to TRBJ2-7; TRBD2 is a possible D gene (5 bases). Germline V gene lookup returns CDR1 SGHNT and CDR2 YYREEE (reference sequence). The length of the CDR3 is 14 residues. Deletions cut 5 bases from V and 2 bases from J, with 14 bases between. In nucleotides, the CDR3 is TGTGCCAGCAGTTCAAGGACTGGGGCCTACGAGCAGTACTTC. Translation: CASSSRTGAYEQYF.

The chain is built from TRBV4-3 and TRBJ2-2; D perhaps matches TRBD2 (6 bases). Trimming left V 0 bases short and J 5 bases short, with 10 bases between. The germline CDR1 and CDR2 sequences are LGHNA and YSLEER. The CDR3 has 15 residues. CDR3 sequence: CASSQDGGETGELFF. CDR3 in DNA: TGCGCCAGCAGCCAAGATGGCGGGGAAACCGGGGAGCTGTTTTTT.

This chain joins TRBV27 and TRBJ2-3, with 9 bases matching TRBD1. Germline V gene lookup returns CDR1 MNHEY and CDR2 SMNVEV (reference sequence). This CDR3 contains 16 residues. J gave up 2 bases and V 5 bases, and 8 bases lay outside the gene matches. CDR3 region: CASSPRDRVVTDTQYF. For the CDR3, the DNA is TGTGCCAGCAGTCCCAGGGACAGGGTGGTCACAGATACGCAGTATTTT.

This clone came up a few times. This chain links TRBV19 with TRBJ2-2, with 7 bases matching TRBD2. Trimming cost V 6 bases and J 3 bases; bases outside gene matches: 7. There are 15 residues in the CDR3. Per the germline V gene, CDR1 is LNHDA and CDR2 is SQIVND (reference sequence). CDR3 sequence: CASRSLAGDTGELFF. In nucleotides, the CDR3 is TGTGCCAGTAGGTCCTTAGCGGGTGACACCGGGGAGCTGTTTTTT. The entire variable domain, with the rest obtained from reference TRBV19 and TRBJ2-2, is as follows: DGGITQSPKYLFRKEGQNVTLSCEQNLNHDAMYWYRQDPGQGLRLIYYSQIVNDFQKGDIAEGYSVSREKKESFPLTVTSAQKNPTAFYLCASRSLAGDTGELFFGEGSRLTVL.

The rearrangement links TRBV14 to TRBJ2-5; 7 bases fit TRBD2. Germline assignment: CDR1 SGHDN and CDR2 FVKESK. The CDR3 loop spans 11 amino acids. Unmatched junction bases numbered 0, after V lost 4 bases and J lost 7 bases. The DNA of the CDR3 is TGTGCCAGCAGCCCGGGGGGGACCCAGTACTTC. Translating it yields CASSPGGTQYF. The full variable domain, its missing parts supplied by reference TRBV14 and TRBJ2-5, is EAGVTQFPSHSVIEKGQTVTLRCDPISGHDNLYWYRRVMGKEIKFLLHFVKESKQDESGMPNNRFLAERTGGTYSTLKVQPAELEDSGVYFCASSPGGTQYFGPGTRLLVL.

The J gene is TRBJ1-5, the V gene TRBV4-1; D perhaps matches TRBD1 (6 bases). The germline V gene encodes CDR1 MGHRA and CDR2 YSYEKL. V was shortened by 1 base and J by 3 bases, with 10 bases between the two germline ends. The length of the CDR3 is 15 residues. The DNA for the CDR3 is TGCGCCAGCAGCCAAGTGACAGGCACCAATCAGCCCCAGCATTTT. This sequence encodes CASSQVTGTNQPQHF.